The present entry profiles one T cell receptor (beta chain) with its context. Sequencing was performed with immunoSEQ multiplex PCR; in TCRdb, only in-frame clones are kept and a portion is missing. The sample consists of 100,000 or so clones, around 84% of them appearing once. These data originate in a study of glioma-infiltrating T cells after dendritic cell vaccination. This TCR was recovered from a human donor with glioblastoma. Source: blood, taken before dendritic cell vaccination.

The chain's CDR3 is CASSPQGDTQYF. The CDR3 DNA is TGTGCCAGCAGTCCACAGGGAGATACGCAGTATTTT. The J gene is TRBJ2-3, the V gene TRBV7-9; possible D gene TRBD1, 6 bases. This CDR3 has 12 amino acids. The germline V gene has CDR1 SEHNR and CDR2 FQNEAQ (reference sequence). V was cut by 6 bases and J by 5 bases, with 9 bases left in between.